These T cell receptor beta chains were read from a single sample in a study of T cell changes during pregnancy in multiple sclerosis. Data came from immunoSEQ multiplex PCR; TCRdb stores just in-frame clones and leaves some out. The data show over 35,000 clones, around 90% seen once. The sequences come from CD8+ T cells from peripheral blood mononuclear cells, collected before pregnancy. Receptors were obtained from a female donor with multiple sclerosis, enrolled in a pregnancy study. The CDR3 runs from the conserved cysteine through the conserved F or W. The D gene is left open where the match is weak. Clone size is stated in some rows and not others, as once, few, many or a class when expanded.

d_gene | j_gene | abundance | v_gene | CDR3nt | CDR3aa
NA | TRBJ2-7 | NA | TRBV5-4 | TGTGCCAGCAGCTCCATAACCGGGACTTGGGCCTACGAGCAGTACTTC | CASSSITGTWAYEQYF
TRBD2 | TRBJ2-3 | NA | TRBV2 | TGTGCCAGCAGTGAACTCGGGGTCACTAGCGGATTGAGCACAGATACGCAGTATTTT | CASSELGVTSGLSTDTQYF
TRBD1 | TRBJ2-1 | once | TRBV27 | TGTGCCAGCAGTTTAGGACAGGGATCCTACAATGAGCAGTTCTTC | CASSLGQGSYNEQFF
TRBD2 | TRBJ2-1 | NA | TRBV15 | TGTGCCACCAGCAGAGAACTAGCGGGAGCCTCCAATGAGCAGTTCTTC | CATSRELAGASNEQFF
TRBD2 | TRBJ2-7 | NA | TRBV10-3 | TGTGCCATCCGGACTAGCGGGAGCGAGCAGTACTTC | CAIRTSGSEQYF
TRBD1 | TRBJ2-7 | NA | TRBV27 | TGTGCCAGCAGTTTTACAGGGGGCCACGAGCAGTACTTC | CASSFTGGHEQYF
TRBD2 | TRBJ2-1 | NA | TRBV14 | TGTGCCAGCAGCCAAAGCGGGAGCGGTACTGAGCAGTTCTTC | CASSQSGSGTEQFF
NA | TRBJ1-2 | NA | TRBV7-6 | TGTGCCAGCAGCCCAGGTGGCAGGGTGCACTATGGCTACACCTTC | CASSPGGRVHYGYTF
NA | TRBJ1-1 | NA | TRBV2 | TGTGCCAGCAGTTCAGGGCGGCTGAACACTGAAGCTTTCTTT | CASSSGRLNTEAFF
NA | TRBJ2-2 | once | TRBV15 | TGTGCCACCAGCAGAGAGGTCGGGACCGGGGAGCTGTTTTTT | CATSREVGTGELFF
NA | TRBJ2-1 | NA | TRBV4-1 | TGCGCCAGCAGCCAAGATCAAGGGAGCTCCTACAATGAGCAGTTCTTC | CASSQDQGSSYNEQFF
NA | TRBJ2-1 | NA | TRBV9 | TGTGCCAGCAGCGTAGCAGGGGAGTACAATGAGCAGTTCTTC | CASSVAGEYNEQFF
NA | TRBJ1-4 | NA | TRBV28 | TGTGCCAGCAGTCCCCGGACAGAAACTAATGAAAAACTGTTTTTT | CASSPRTETNEKLFF
NA | TRBJ1-1 | NA | TRBV30 | TGTGCCTGGAGTGTTGGCCCCTCCACGAGGTGGTCTTTCTTT | CAWSVGPSTRWSFF
TRBD1 | TRBJ1-1 | NA | TRBV27 | TGTGCCAGCAGCTGGACAGGCAACACTGAAGCTTTCTTT | CASSWTGNTEAFF